This TCR beta chain is drawn from a study of T cells in Graves' hyperthyroidism and ophthalmopathy. Looking at the study overall: Before treatment of any kind, peripheral blood was taken at initial diagnosis.

Study-wide findings and caveats: Most thyroid clonotypes that were expanded above 0.001 also turned up in blood.

Between the trimmed V and J ends, which lost 3 bases and 6 bases, there was a span of 11 bases. Germline V gene data show CDR1 as DFQATT and CDR2 as SNEGSKA (reference sequence). CDR3 length: 13 residues. Template material for amplifying TCR beta CDR3 regions consisted of RNA transcripts. The HTBI primer set served for first-round RT-PCR of the TCR CDR3. MiXCR was run by TCRdb on the multiplex PCR reads, yielding one entry per CDR3 protein. This sample yields roughly 400,000 distinct CDR3 sequences, of which over 12% are seen a single time; 25% to 30% belongs to the top ten. The study included ophthalmopathy patients with Clinical Activity Score at least 3, NOSPECS grade at least 4 and duration under 3 months. Orbital computed tomography and thyroid ultrasound, together with serum TRAb and thyroxine and clinical symptoms, were used for diagnoses. Worth noting for this clonotype: Its antigen is not identified.

The sample was blood. The J gene is TRBJ2-2, the V gene TRBV20-1; D is ambiguous. This sequence was found in a man aged 45-65 years with Graves' ophthalmopathy. The CDR3 protein is CSASLSNAGELFF. The CDR3 DNA is TGCAGTGCTAGTCTGTCTAACGCCGGGGAGCTGTTTTTT.